Below, 19 T cell receptor beta chains from the same sample are listed, as sequenced in a study of Ad26.COV2.S vaccination and SARS-CoV-2 variants. Treatment given: approximately 18 received Ad26.COV2.S at low or high dose, single or two shots; 5 received placebo; per-sample allocation not given. The samples date from day 63 after the first vaccine or placebo injection. The protocol was immunoSEQ multiplex PCR, while the TCRdb copy is restricted to in-frame clones and leaves out a portion. The table includes approximately 420,000 clones, 85% to 90% detected once. This specimen consisted of peripheral blood, obtained in a trial of Ad26.COV2.S vaccine versus placebo. The receptors were gathered from a person between 18 and 60 years old who received the Ad26.COV2.S COVID-19 vaccine or a placebo.

The V call is TRBV2, the J call TRBJ2-7; 9 positions agree with TRBD2. The J segment lost 3 bases and the V segment lost 6 bases, leaving 3 bases of the junction unmatched. Per germline, CDR1 SNHLY and CDR2 FYNNEI. The CDR3 extends over 13 amino acids. CDR3 amino acids: CASRTAGGYEQYF. Written as DNA, the CDR3 is TGTGCCAGCAGGACAGCGGGAGGCTACGAGCAGTACTTC.

J is TRBJ2-5 and V is TRBV7-9; D may match TRBD1 or TRBD2 (5 bases each). The CDR3 is 13 residues long. With 7 bases removed from V and 4 bases from J, the gap between germline ends came to 13 bases. Germline V gene data show CDR1 as SEHNR and CDR2 as FQNEAQ (reference sequence). CDR3: CASTPSGTETQYF. The CDR3 DNA follows: TGTGCCAGCACCCCTTCCGGGACAGAGACCCAGTACTTC.

The chain is built from TRBV30 and TRBJ2-7, with unresolved D. CDR1 and CDR2 (germline): GTSNPN, SVGIG (reference sequence). V was cut by 5 bases and J by 0 bases, with 17 bases left in between. The CDR3 is 15 amino acids. The CDR3 sequence is CAWAVGDTLSYEQYF. CDR3 in DNA: TGTGCCTGGGCAGTGGGTGACACTCTCTCCTACGAGCAGTACTTC.

This chain links TRBV3-1 (or the pseudogene TRBV3-2) with TRBJ1-5; D gene uncertain. Germline V gene sequence: CDR1 LGHDT, CDR2 YNNKEL (reference sequence). The CDR3 totals 17 residues. Trimming removed 1 base at V and 5 bases at J, with 18 bases between. The CDR3: CASSQVGSETLDQPQHF. The DNA for the CDR3 is TGTGCCAGCAGCCAAGTTGGGTCCGAGACACTCGATCAGCCCCAGCATTTT.

This clone appeared a single time. The chain joins TRBV4-3 to TRBJ2-6, with 9 nucleotides matching TRBD2. With 1 base clipped from V and 2 bases from J, the junction kept 9 bases outside the gene matches. Germline loops: CDR1 LGHNA, CDR2 YSLEER. The CDR3 sequence is 19 residues long. DNA for the CDR3: TGCGCCAGCAGCCAAGGGCAGAATAGCGGGGGTCCTGGGGCCAACGTCCTGACTTTC. Its translation is CASSQGQNSGGPGANVLTF.

CDR3 loop: CASSSGLADSYEQYF. The DNA for the CDR3 is TGTGCCAGCAGCTCGGGACTAGCGGACTCCTACGAGCAGTACTTC. The V call is TRBV5-4, the J call TRBJ2-7, with 11 bases identical to TRBD2. Unmatched junction bases numbered 2, after V lost 3 bases and J lost 0 bases. Looked up from germline, CDR1 is SGHNT and CDR2 is YYREEE (reference sequence). CDR3 size: 15 residues. Supplemented by reference TRBV5-4 and TRBJ2-7, the full variable domain reads ETGVTQSPTHLIKTRGQQVTLRCSSQSGHNTVSWYQQALGQGPQFIFQYYREEENGRGNFPPRFSGLQFPNYSSELNVNALELDDSALYLCASSSGLADSYEQYFGPGTRLTVT.

The rearrangement uses TRBV11-2 and TRBJ1-4, with D maybe TRBD1 (5 bases). V was pared by 6 bases and J by 2 bases, with 10 bases between. The CDR3 covers 14 residues. Germline CDR1 reads SGHAT; CDR2 reads FQNNGV. CDR3 nucleotides: TGTGCCAGCAGAGGTGGGGGTACTAATGAAAAACTGTTTTTT. Its protein product is CASRGGGTNEKLFF.

This clone was counted a few times. The rearrangement uses TRBV19 and TRBJ2-1, with TRBD1 matching over 9 bases. The CDR3 runs 15 residues. V lost 4 bases, J lost 8 bases, and 9 bases stayed unmatched. Germline V gene lookup returns CDR1 LNHDA and CDR2 SQIVND (reference sequence). The CDR3 bases are TGTGCCAGTAGTACACTGGGACAGGGTGTCGATGAGCAGTTCTTC. Amino acids: CASSTLGQGVDEQFF.

There are a few counts of this clone. The chain is built from TRBV27 and TRBJ1-5; no clear D gene. The V and J ends lost 2 bases and 4 bases respectively, with 9 bases between them. This CDR3 has 14 residues. Germline V gene lookup returns CDR1 MNHEY and CDR2 SMNVEV (reference sequence). The CDR3 spells CASSLVAANQPQHF. The CDR3 region has the DNA TGTGCCAGCAGTTTAGTGGCAGCAAATCAGCCCCAGCATTTT.

The chain couples TRBV30 to TRBJ1-2; D is undetermined. V lost 4 bases, J lost 7 bases, and 10 bases lay in between. This CDR3 spans 11 amino acids. Germline V gene data show CDR1 as GTSNPN and CDR2 as SVGIG (reference sequence). CDR3 bases: TGTGCCTGGAATGTTGGGTTTGGCTACACCTTC. This sequence encodes CAWNVGFGYTF.

V and J are TRBV9 and TRBJ2-3; 10 bases match TRBD2. Germline CDR1 SGDLS, CDR2 YYNGEE. With V trimmed by 4 bases and J by 3 bases, 8 bases remained unmatched. This CDR3 is 16 amino acids long. CDR3 region: CASSPQAGGLTDTQYF. Written as DNA, the CDR3 is TGTGCCAGCAGCCCACAAGCGGGGGGGCTAACAGATACGCAGTATTTT.

The V gene is TRBV19, the J gene TRBJ1-1; 8 bases are a match to TRBD1. Germline CDR1 and CDR2: LNHDA and SQIVND (reference sequence). The CDR3 has 14 amino acids. Germline trimming cut 9 bases from V and 8 bases from J; bases unmatched to any gene: 14. CDR3 sequence (DNA): TGTGCCAGCCTCACGCCAGGGGGCGCGTGGGAAGCTTTCTTT. Translation: CASLTPGGAWEAFF.

The rearrangement joins TRBV19 to TRBJ2-7; D remains ambiguous. Germline CDR1 and CDR2: LNHDA and SQIVND (reference sequence). V was trimmed by 3 bases and J by 3 bases, leaving 12 bases between them. This CDR3 region has 14 residues. The CDR3 bases are TGTGCCAGTAGTATTTCGTACAGCTTCTACGAGCAGTACTTC. Its protein product is CASSISYSFYEQYF.

The chain has TRBV5-6 and TRBJ1-2; TRBD1 might be the D (6 bases). V was pared by 1 base and J by 4 bases, with 8 bases between. Germline V gives CDR1 SGHDT, CDR2 YYEEEE. The CDR3 runs to 13 residues. This CDR3 is CASSLTGIYGYTF. The CDR3 DNA reads as TGTGCCAGCAGCTTGACAGGGATCTATGGCTACACCTTC.

This clone has a single count. This chain joins TRBV28 and TRBJ1-2; maybe TRBD1 (6 bases). CDR3 length: 16 residues. The germline CDR1 and CDR2 sequences are MDHEN and SYDVKM. V was trimmed by 7 bases and J by 5 bases, leaving 23 bases between them. The CDR3 is CASIAGGGLRGYGYTF. CDR3 DNA: TGTGCCAGCATAGCCGGTGGGGGGCTCCGTGGGTATGGCTACACCTTC.

The gene calls are TRBV6-6 and TRBJ2-7; TRBD2 matches at 11 bases. The V gene's germline CDR1 is MNHNY and CDR2 SVGAGI (reference sequence). This CDR3 is 18 amino acids long. V was pared by 5 bases and J by 1 base, with 13 bases of the junction left unmatched. The CDR3 loop reads CASSPQTSGSILSYEQYF. DNA for the CDR3: TGTGCCAGCAGTCCCCAAACTAGCGGGAGCATCCTTTCCTACGAGCAGTACTTC.

The chain employs TRBV5-1 and TRBJ1-3, with TRBD1 matching 8 bases. CDR1 and CDR2 from the germline V gene are SGHRS and YFSETQ. V trimming: 3 bases; J trimming: 4 bases; junction bases outside the gene matches: 6. The CDR3 sequence is 15 residues long. The CDR3 loop is CASSWWTGMGNTIYF. The CDR3, as DNA: TGCGCCAGCAGCTGGTGGACAGGGATGGGAAACACCATATATTTT.

V usage is TRBV3-1 (or the pseudogene TRBV3-2) and J usage is TRBJ1-4; TRBD1 aligns across 7 bases. Germline-derived CDR1 and CDR2 are LGHDT and YNNKEL (reference sequence). With V trimmed by 0 bases and J by 7 bases, 8 bases remained unmatched. The CDR3 runs 16 residues. The CDR3, as DNA: TGTGCCAGCAGCCAAGACACCCACAGGGGACGTGAAAAACTGTTTTTT. Amino acid sequence: CASSQDTHRGREKLFF.

As for this clone: At one end the junction does not follow the germline gene, possibly because of a read error. CDR3 sequence: CATETDSGEKFF. The CDR3 nucleotides read TGTGCCACGGAGACAGACTCGGGTGAGAAGTTCTTC. The chain links TRBV9 to TRBJ2-1; possibly TRBD1 for D (5 bases). CDR3 size: 12 residues. Germline V gene data show CDR1 as SGDLS and CDR2 as YYNGEE. Variable domain in full (rest from reference TRBV9 and TRBJ2-1): DSGVTQTPKHLITATGQRVTLRCSPRSGDLSVYWYQQSLDQGLQFLIQYYNGEERAKGNILERFSAQQFPDLHSELNLSSLELGDSALYFCATETDSGEKFFGPGTRLTVL.